These 27 T cell receptor beta chains share one sample of origin, sequenced in a study of blood T cell repertoires in COVID-19. The table came from immunoSEQ multiplex PCR; TCRdb's copy has only in-frame clones and leaves some out. The profile covers roughly 250,000 clones, with 82% appearing a single time and under 5.5% taken by the ten largest. The sample comprised peripheral blood. Every receptor here comes from a woman over 75 with active or convalescent COVID-19.

This chain joins TRBV24-1 and TRBJ1-5; D is ambiguous. V dropped 5 bases and J dropped 4 bases, with 8 bases sitting between them. Germline V gene data show CDR1 as KGHDR and CDR2 as SFDVKD. The CDR3 contains 13 residues. CDR3 amino acids: CATSGAGNQPQHF. CDR3 sequence (DNA): TGTGCCACCAGTGGTGCGGGAAATCAGCCCCAGCATTTT.

In its sample, this clone was seen once. CDR3 in amino acids: CASSLDNYNEQFF. The CDR3 DNA sequence: TGTGCCAGCAGCCTGGACAATTACAATGAGCAGTTCTTC. The chain has TRBV28 and TRBJ2-1; D might be TRBD1 (5 bases). This CDR3 is built from 13 residues. V lost 6 bases, J lost 4 bases, and 10 bases lay in between. Germline values: CDR1 MDHEN, CDR2 SYDVKM.

This chain links TRBV6-5 with TRBJ2-5; 10 nucleotides agree with TRBD2. Per the germline V gene, CDR1 is MNHEY and CDR2 is SVGAGI. The CDR3 contains 15 residues. V was clipped by 4 bases and J by 1 base; unmatched bases: 3. CDR3 bases: TGTGCCAGCAGTTCTGGACTAGCGGTCCAAGAGACCCAGTACTTC. The encoded protein is CASSSGLAVQETQYF.

The chain couples TRBV5-1 to TRBJ1-1; 8 bases are a match to TRBD1. This CDR3 spans 17 amino acids. CDR1 is SGHRS and CDR2 is YFSETQ in the germline V gene. Unmatched junction bases numbered 7, after V lost 0 bases and J lost 0 bases. CDR3 in amino acids: CASSLEQGAGMNTEAFF. Written as DNA, the CDR3 is TGCGCCAGCAGCTTGGAGCAGGGGGCGGGAATGAACACTGAAGCTTTCTTT.

The rearrangement uses TRBV7-8 and TRBJ2-7; D gene uncertain. V lost 1 base and J 6 bases, leaving 10 bases between the germline ends. Germline CDR1 reads SGHVS; CDR2 reads FQNEAQ. This CDR3 has 13 residues. CDR3 protein: CASSLVHGSEQYF. CDR3 sequence (DNA): TGTGCCAGCAGCTTAGTTCACGGGTCCGAGCAGTACTTC.

The J gene is TRBJ2-5, the V gene TRBV5-4, with a possible D match to TRBD2 (5 bases). V dropped 4 bases and J dropped 5 bases, with 18 bases sitting between them. The length of the CDR3 is 15 residues. Germline CDR1 and CDR2: SGHNT and YYREEE (reference sequence). The CDR3 reads CASSEPGSLGETQYF. Written as DNA, the CDR3 is TGTGCCAGCAGCGAACCGGGAAGCCTGGGGGAGACCCAGTACTTC. The entire variable domain, with the rest obtained from reference TRBV5-4 and TRBJ2-5, is as follows: ETGVTQSPTHLIKTRGQQVTLRCSSQSGHNTVSWYQQALGQGPQFIFQYYREEENGRGNFPPRFSGLQFPNYSSELNVNALELDDSALYLCASSEPGSLGETQYFGPGTRLLVL.

This clone was counted once. The chain has TRBV28 and TRBJ2-3; no clear D. Germline CDR1 MDHEN, CDR2 SYDVKM. The V and J ends lost 4 bases and 1 base respectively, with 12 bases between them. There are 15 residues in the CDR3. The CDR3 nucleotides are TGTGCCAGCAGTTCCCCCCGGGTCCGCACAGATACGCAGTATTTT. This gives the protein CASSSPRVRTDTQYF.

J is TRBJ2-5 and V is TRBV6-5, with D possibly matching TRBD1 (6 bases). Germline lookup yields CDR1 MNHEY and CDR2 SVGAGI. The ends were cut back, 6 bases at V and 5 bases at J, with 16 bases in the middle. CDR3 length: 14 residues. CDR3 sequence: CASRKRGSGETQYF. As DNA, the CDR3 is TGTGCCAGCAGGAAGAGGGGGTCGGGGGAGACCCAGTACTTC.

Only one count was recorded for this clone. The rearrangement links TRBV5-1 to TRBJ2-7, with TRBD2 matching 7 bases. V was clipped by 5 bases and J by 6 bases; unmatched bases: 5. This CDR3 comprises 12 residues. The germline V gene encodes CDR1 SGHRS and CDR2 YFSETQ. CDR3 sequence: CASRAGESEQYF. The CDR3 DNA is TGCGCCAGCAGGGCGGGGGAGAGCGAGCAGTACTTC.

This chain joins TRBV20-1 and TRBJ2-5, with TRBD2 matching over 11 bases. Trimming took 3 bases from V and 5 from J; bases not matched to a gene: 8. The length of the CDR3 is 15 residues. Germline loops: CDR1 DFQATT, CDR2 SNEGSKA (reference sequence). CDR3 sequence reads: CSASRLAGMVETQYF. The CDR3 DNA sequence: TGCAGTGCTAGTCGACTAGCGGGAATGGTCGAGACCCAGTACTTC.

The rearrangement uses TRBV28 and TRBJ1-3, with D perhaps TRBD1 (6 bases). The CDR3 runs 16 residues. From germline, CDR1 is MDHEN and CDR2 SYDVKM. The V gene lost 5 bases and the J gene lost 2 bases, with 16 bases spanning the gap. This CDR3 is CASSPSGSGAGNTIYF. CDR3 nucleotides: TGTGCCAGCAGTCCCTCCGGTTCAGGGGCTGGAAACACCATATATTTT.

The rearrangement uses TRBV3-1 (or the pseudogene TRBV3-2) and TRBJ2-1, with 16 bases identical to TRBD2. This CDR3 is built from 16 residues. Germline V gene data show CDR1 as LGHDT and CDR2 as YNNKEL (reference sequence). V lost 8 bases to trimming and J lost 8 bases; unmatched junction nucleotides: 9. The CDR3 is CASEGLAGGKVDEQFF. The CDR3 nucleotides are TGTGCCAGCGAGGGACTAGCGGGGGGGAAAGTCGATGAGCAGTTCTTC.

The V gene is TRBV29-1, the J gene TRBJ1-2, with D possibly being TRBD1 (6 bases). This CDR3 comprises 12 residues. Trimming stripped 6 bases from V and 4 bases from J, with 12 bases between. Germline V gene sequence: CDR1 SQVTM, CDR2 ANQGSEA. DNA for the CDR3: TGCAGCGTCGGACAGTATGGCTATGGCTACACCTTC. It translates to CSVGQYGYGYTF.

This clone appeared a few times. The V call is TRBV15, the J call TRBJ2-7; maybe TRBD2 (5 bases). The CDR3 runs 14 residues. The V and J ends lost 1 base and 2 bases respectively, with 9 bases between them. Germline CDR1 LNHNV, CDR2 YYDKDF (reference sequence). The chain's CDR3 is CATSRGGLTYEQYF. The CDR3 coding sequence is TGTGCCACCAGCAGAGGTGGACTGACCTACGAGCAGTACTTC.

The chain combines TRBV11-2 with TRBJ1-2, with a possible D match to TRBD1 (6 bases). In germline, CDR1 is SGHAT, CDR2 FQNNGV. There are 14 residues in the CDR3. V lost 1 base and J 8 bases, leaving 14 bases between the germline ends. This CDR3 reads CASSLGQESLGYTF. CDR3 coding DNA: TGTGCCAGCAGCTTAGGACAGGAAAGCCTGGGCTACACCTTC.

In its sample, this clone was seen a few times. The V and J genes are TRBV9 and TRBJ2-7; 7 bases line up with TRBD2. The V gene end was trimmed by 0 bases and the J gene end by 3 bases; junction bases not matched to a gene: 9. The CDR3 is 16 residues long. Germline assignment: CDR1 SGDLS and CDR2 YYNGEE. Here the CDR3 DNA reads TGTGCCAGCAGCGTAGCTGGGGGGGGAGTCGGCTACGAGCAGTACTTC. Translating it yields CASSVAGGGVGYEQYF.

This clone was seen a few times. This chain uses TRBV6-2 or TRBV6-3 with TRBJ2-7, with D perhaps TRBD1 (6 bases). Per the germline V gene, CDR1 is MNHEY and CDR2 is SVGEGT. V shed 6 bases and J shed 6 bases, with 12 bases lying between them. The CDR3 length is 12 residues. The CDR3 DNA is TGTGCCAGCAGCCGAGAGGGGGTCGAGCAGTACTTC. Translating gives CASSREGVEQYF.

The chain combines TRBV27 with TRBJ1-6, with 9 bases identical to TRBD1. Germline CDR1 is MNHEY and CDR2 is SMNVEV (reference sequence). The CDR3 has 14 amino acids. The V and J ends lost 9 bases and 16 bases, in that order; junction bases with no gene match: 16. Here the CDR3 DNA reads TGTGCCAGGATACAGGGGGCGACAACGGATGGTCTCCACTTT. Protein: CARIQGATTDGLHF.

The table lists this clone with a few counts. This sequence joins TRBV28 and TRBJ1-2, with D possibly TRBD1 on 5 matching bases. CDR1 MDHEN and CDR2 SYDVKM come from the germline V gene. Trimming left V 8 bases short and J 5 bases short, with 15 bases between. The CDR3 totals 13 residues. CDR3 protein: CASGGESGYGYTF. CDR3 coding DNA: TGTGCCAGCGGAGGGGAGAGTGGATATGGCTACACCTTC.

The chain couples TRBV5-1 to TRBJ1-1; 10 positions match TRBD1. Losses at the gene ends were 9 bases for V and 5 bases for J; bases not matched to a gene: 13. CDR3 length: 15 amino acids. Germline V CDR1 and CDR2: SGHRS, YFSETQ. CDR3 loop: CATKGGQGSWTEAFF. CDR3 nucleotide sequence: TGCGCCACCAAAGGGGGACAGGGGTCTTGGACTGAAGCTTTCTTT.

V and J are TRBV27 and TRBJ1-3; 10 bases match TRBD1. The CDR3 extends over 16 amino acids. Germline V gene data show CDR1 as MNHEY and CDR2 as SMNVEV (reference sequence). Losses at the gene ends were 6 bases for V and 4 bases for J; bases not matched to a gene: 9. Written as DNA, the CDR3 is TGTGCCAGCAGCCCGACAGGGGGCGCGTTGGGAAACACCATATATTTT. Translating it yields CASSPTGGALGNTIYF.

V gene TRBV15 combines with J gene TRBJ1-6; weak D call: TRBD1 (6 bases). V dropped 1 base and J dropped 5 bases, with 15 bases sitting between them. This CDR3 has 17 residues. Germline CDR1 reads LNHNV; CDR2 reads YYDKDF (reference sequence). CDR3 in DNA: TGTGCCACCAGCAGAGCCCTCAGCAGGGGACATAATTCACCCCTCCACTTT. It is translated as CATSRALSRGHNSPLHF.

The J gene is TRBJ1-1, the V gene TRBV2, with TRBD1 matching 9 bases. Germline assignment: CDR1 SNHLY and CDR2 FYNNEI. Losses at the gene ends were 3 bases for V and 5 bases for J; bases not matched to a gene: 4. The CDR3 consists of 14 residues. In DNA form, the CDR3 reads TGTGCCAGCAGTGACGGACAGGGGTGGACTGAAGCTTTCTTT. Amino acid sequence: CASSDGQGWTEAFF.

This sequence joins TRBV9 and TRBJ2-7; D is perhaps TRBD1 (6 bases). CDR3 size: 15 residues. Germline CDR1 SGDLS, CDR2 YYNGEE. The V gene lost 4 bases and the J gene lost 5 bases, with 19 bases spanning the gap. The CDR3 reads CASSRDRAGVDEQYF. CDR3 in DNA: TGTGCCAGCAGCCGTGATCGTGCAGGGGTTGACGAGCAGTACTTC.

This rearrangement joins TRBV19 to TRBJ2-5; 7 nucleotides match TRBD1. CDR1 and CDR2 (germline): LNHDA, SQIVND (reference sequence). The CDR3 runs 15 residues. After removal of 4 bases from V and 5 bases from J, the junction contained 10 bases not matched to a gene. The CDR3 is CASSSYRGPGETQYF. CDR3 nucleotide sequence: TGTGCCAGTAGTAGTTACAGGGGACCAGGTGAGACCCAGTACTTC.

This chain uses TRBV3-1 (or the pseudogene TRBV3-2) with TRBJ1-2; D gene ambiguous. CDR3 length: 12 amino acids. With 0 bases removed from V and 8 bases from J, the gap between germline ends came to 7 bases. Germline V gives CDR1 LGHDT, CDR2 YNNKEL (reference sequence). CDR3 loop: CASSQDLRGYTF. DNA for the CDR3: TGTGCCAGCAGCCAAGATTTGCGAGGCTACACCTTC.

This clone was seen a single time. This chain joins TRBV18 and TRBJ2-3; TRBD2 matches at 9 bases. With 2 bases clipped from V and 4 bases from J, the junction kept 10 bases outside the gene matches. Looked up from germline, CDR1 is KGHSH and CDR2 is LQKENI. This CDR3 has 17 residues. CDR3 bases: TGTGCCAGCTCACCAGTTTTCAGCGGGGGGTCTTCAGATACGCAGTATTTT. This encodes CASSPVFSGGSSDTQYF.